This T cell receptor beta chain comes out of a study of TIL therapy for anti-PD-1-resistant metastatic lung cancer. For the study at large: Median tumor PD-L1 proportion score was roughly 5.4%.

Indicated time point: pre-treatment sample, taken before nivolumab and TIL therapy. Germline CDR1 is MNHNS and CDR2 is SASEGT. V dropped 4 bases and J dropped 2 bases, with 13 bases sitting between them. CDR3 length: 15 residues. This was the immunoSEQ v3 assay. Each library reached 1.5 million to 2.5 million read pairs, or roughly 4.5-6 million at deep level. Clones were sequenced by immunoSEQ multiplex PCR, and TCRdb holds only the in-frame ones, with some missing. This repertoire shows more than 55,000 clones, roughly 69% found once; its top ten account for roughly 6.6%. This chain joins TRBV6-1 and TRBJ2-3; possible D gene TRBD2, 5 bases. The sequences come from blood, collected at baseline. This clonotype was sampled from a person between 30 and 79 years old with non-small cell lung cancer. CDR3 region: CASSVEPGSTDTQYF. For the CDR3, the DNA is TGTGCCAGCAGTGTAGAACCGGGGTCCACAGATACGCAGTATTTT.